Reported below is one T cell receptor (beta chain). Its antigen remains unknown. The data were taken from a study of shared clonotypes between healthy human individuals. Only Caucasian adults living in Nashville, Tennessee made up the donor group. Study-wide findings and caveats: A small donor pool kept down the genetic and exposure-history diversity that was represented.

Researchers sequenced unsorted PBMC DNA using ten immunoSEQ deep assay plates. In the original analysis: For the immunoSEQ data, sequences were junction-only without quality scores, so filtering differed. TCRdb keeps only in-frame clones here, not all; method: immunoSEQ multiplex PCR. V and J calls and clone size follow that table, whereas D and trimming were derived from the DNA. The sample consists of about half a million clones, 60% to 80% of them appearing once. Germline CDR1 WSHSY, CDR2 SAAADI. V was pared by 2 bases and J by 6 bases, with 11 bases of the junction left unmatched. The CDR3 has 16 residues.

This receptor was obtained from a woman aged 40 to 55 in good health. Some clones in this sample may be carry-over from other donors' samples. V usage is TRBV10-2 and J usage is TRBJ2-7; 9 bases match TRBD2. The source material was PBMCs. The CDR3: CASSETLAGVLGEQYF. CDR3 in DNA: TGCGCCAGCAGTGAGACTTTAGCGGGAGTATTGGGCGAGCAGTACTTC.